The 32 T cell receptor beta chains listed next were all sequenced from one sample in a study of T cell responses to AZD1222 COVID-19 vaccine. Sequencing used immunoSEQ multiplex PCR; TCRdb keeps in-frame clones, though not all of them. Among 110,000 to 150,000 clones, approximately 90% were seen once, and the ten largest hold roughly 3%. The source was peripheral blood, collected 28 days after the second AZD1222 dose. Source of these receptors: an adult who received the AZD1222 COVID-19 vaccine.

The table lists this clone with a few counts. Here the CDR3 reads CASSSDSSYGYTF. The CDR3 DNA reads as TGCGCCAGCAGTTCGGACAGCAGCTATGGCTACACCTTC. The gene calls are TRBV5-1 and TRBJ1-2; D might be TRBD1 (6 bases). The CDR3 is 13 amino acids. Between the trimmed V and J ends, which lost 5 bases and 4 bases, there was a span of 12 bases. Germline CDR1 and CDR2: SGHRS and YFSETQ.

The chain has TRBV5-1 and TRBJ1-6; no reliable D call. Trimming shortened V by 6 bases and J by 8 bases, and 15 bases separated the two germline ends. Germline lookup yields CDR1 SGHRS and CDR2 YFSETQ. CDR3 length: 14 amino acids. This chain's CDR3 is CASTPTSTDSPLHF. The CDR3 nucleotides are TGCGCCAGCACTCCGACATCGACGGATTCACCCCTCCACTTT.

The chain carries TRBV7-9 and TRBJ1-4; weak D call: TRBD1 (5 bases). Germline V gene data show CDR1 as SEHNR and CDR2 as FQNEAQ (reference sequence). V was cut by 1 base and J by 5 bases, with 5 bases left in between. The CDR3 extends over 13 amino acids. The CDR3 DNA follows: TGTGCCAGCAGCTTAGAGGGGAATGAAAAACTGTTTTTT. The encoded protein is CASSLEGNEKLFF.

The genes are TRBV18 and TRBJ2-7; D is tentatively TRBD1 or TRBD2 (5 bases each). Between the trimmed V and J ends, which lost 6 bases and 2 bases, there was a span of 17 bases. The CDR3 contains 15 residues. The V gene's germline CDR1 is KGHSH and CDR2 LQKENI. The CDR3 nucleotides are TGTGCCAGCTCTAACGGGGCGGCAGGAGCCTACGAGCAGTACTTC. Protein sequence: CASSNGAAGAYEQYF.

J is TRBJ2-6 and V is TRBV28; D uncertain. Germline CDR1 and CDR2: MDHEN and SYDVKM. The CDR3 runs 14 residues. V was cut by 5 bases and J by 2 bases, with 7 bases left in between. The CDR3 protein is CASSPVTGANVLTF. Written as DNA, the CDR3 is TGTGCCAGCAGTCCGGTAACTGGGGCCAACGTCCTGACTTTC. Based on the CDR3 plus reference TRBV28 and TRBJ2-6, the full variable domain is DVKVTQSSRYLVKRTGEKVFLECVQDMDHENMFWYRQDPGLGLRLIYFSYDVKMKEKGDIPEGYSVSREKKERFSLILESASTNQTSMYLCASSPVTGANVLTFGAGSRLTVL.

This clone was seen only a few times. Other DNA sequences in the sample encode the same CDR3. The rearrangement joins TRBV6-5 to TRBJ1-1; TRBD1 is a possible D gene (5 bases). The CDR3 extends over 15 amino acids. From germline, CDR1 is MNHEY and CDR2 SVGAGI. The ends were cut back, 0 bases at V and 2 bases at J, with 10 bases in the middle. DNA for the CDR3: TGTGCCAGCAGTTACTCGAGGACACTCAACACTGAAGCTTTCTTT. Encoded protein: CASSYSRTLNTEAFF.

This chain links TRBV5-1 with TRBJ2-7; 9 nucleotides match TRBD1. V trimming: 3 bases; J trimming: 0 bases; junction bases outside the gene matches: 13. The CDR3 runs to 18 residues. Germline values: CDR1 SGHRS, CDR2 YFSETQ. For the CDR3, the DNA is TGCGCCAGCAGCTCGTCCGGGACAGGGCGATTCCCCTCCTACGAGCAGTACTTC. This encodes CASSSSGTGRFPSYEQYF.

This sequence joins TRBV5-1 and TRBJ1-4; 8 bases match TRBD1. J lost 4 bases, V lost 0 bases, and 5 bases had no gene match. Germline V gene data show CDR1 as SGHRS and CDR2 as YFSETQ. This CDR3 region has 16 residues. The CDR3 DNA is TGCGCCAGCAGCTTGGAAACAGGGGGGAGTAATGAAAAACTGTTTTTT. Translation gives CASSLETGGSNEKLFF.

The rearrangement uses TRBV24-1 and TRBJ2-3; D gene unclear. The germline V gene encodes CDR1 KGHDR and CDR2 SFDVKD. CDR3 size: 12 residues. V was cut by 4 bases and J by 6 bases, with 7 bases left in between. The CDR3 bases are TGTGCCACCAGTGACGTGGGGGATACGCAGTATTTT. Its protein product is CATSDVGDTQYF.

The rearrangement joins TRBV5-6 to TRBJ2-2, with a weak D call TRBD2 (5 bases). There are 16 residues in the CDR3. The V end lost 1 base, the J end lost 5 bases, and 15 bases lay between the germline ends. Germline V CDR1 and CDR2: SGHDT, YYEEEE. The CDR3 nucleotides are TGTGCCAGCAGCTTGAGGCGGGCAGGATCTACCGGGGAGCTGTTTTTT. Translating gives CASSLRRAGSTGELFF.

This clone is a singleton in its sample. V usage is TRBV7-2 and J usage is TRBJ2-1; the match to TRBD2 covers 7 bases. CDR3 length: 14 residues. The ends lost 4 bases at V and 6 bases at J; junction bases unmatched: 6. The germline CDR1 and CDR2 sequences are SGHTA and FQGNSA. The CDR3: CASSSRLASNEQFF. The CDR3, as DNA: TGTGCCAGCAGCTCCCGACTAGCTTCCAATGAGCAGTTCTTC.

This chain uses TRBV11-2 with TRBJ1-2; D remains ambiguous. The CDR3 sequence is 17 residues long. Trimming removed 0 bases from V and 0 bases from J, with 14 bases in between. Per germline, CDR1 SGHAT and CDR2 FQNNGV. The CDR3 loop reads CASSLDLVAGTNYGYTF. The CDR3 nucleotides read TGTGCCAGCAGCTTAGATCTGGTCGCGGGTACTAACTATGGCTACACCTTC.

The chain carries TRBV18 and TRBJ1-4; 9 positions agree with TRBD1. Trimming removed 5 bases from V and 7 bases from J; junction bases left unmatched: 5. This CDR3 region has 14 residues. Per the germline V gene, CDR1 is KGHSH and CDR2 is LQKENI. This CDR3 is CASSGTGRIEKLFF. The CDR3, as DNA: TGTGCCAGCTCAGGGACAGGGCGGATTGAAAAACTGTTTTTT.

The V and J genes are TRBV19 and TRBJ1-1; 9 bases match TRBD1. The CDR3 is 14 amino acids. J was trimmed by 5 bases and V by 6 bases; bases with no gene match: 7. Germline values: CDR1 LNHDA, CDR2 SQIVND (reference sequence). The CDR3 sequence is CASRSQGAGTEAFF. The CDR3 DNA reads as TGTGCCAGTAGGTCACAGGGGGCAGGGACTGAAGCTTTCTTT.

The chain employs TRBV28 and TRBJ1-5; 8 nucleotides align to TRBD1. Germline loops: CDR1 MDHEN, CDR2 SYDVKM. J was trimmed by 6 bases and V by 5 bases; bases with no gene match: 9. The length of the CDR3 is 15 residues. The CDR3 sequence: CASSLPTGVGQPQHF. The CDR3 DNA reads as TGTGCCAGCAGTCTCCCGACAGGGGTTGGTCAGCCCCAGCATTTT.

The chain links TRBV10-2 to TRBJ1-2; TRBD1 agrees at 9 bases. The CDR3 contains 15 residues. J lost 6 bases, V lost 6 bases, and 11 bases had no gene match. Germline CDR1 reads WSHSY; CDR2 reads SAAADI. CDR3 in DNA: TGCGCCAGCAGAGCAGGACAGGGGATCGTGCATGGCTACACCTTC. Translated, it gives CASRAGQGIVHGYTF.

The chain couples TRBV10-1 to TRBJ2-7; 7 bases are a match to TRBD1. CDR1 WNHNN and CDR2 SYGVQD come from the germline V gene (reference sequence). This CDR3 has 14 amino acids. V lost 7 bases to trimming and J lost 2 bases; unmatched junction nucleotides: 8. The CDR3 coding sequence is TGCGCCAGCAAACGGACAGGATCCACCTACGAGCAGTACTTC. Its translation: CASKRTGSTYEQYF.

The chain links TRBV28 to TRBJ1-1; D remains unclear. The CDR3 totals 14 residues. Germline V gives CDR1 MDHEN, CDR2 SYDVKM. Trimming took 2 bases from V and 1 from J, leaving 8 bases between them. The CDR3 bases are TGTGCCAGCAGTTTAACGCCAGAGAACACTGAAGCTTTCTTT. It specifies CASSLTPENTEAFF.

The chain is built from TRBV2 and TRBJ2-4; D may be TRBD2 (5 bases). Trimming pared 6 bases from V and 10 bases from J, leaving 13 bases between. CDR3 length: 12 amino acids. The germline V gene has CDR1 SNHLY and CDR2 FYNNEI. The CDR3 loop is CASRGWESIQYF. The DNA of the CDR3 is TGTGCCAGCAGGGGATGGGAGAGTATTCAGTACTTC.

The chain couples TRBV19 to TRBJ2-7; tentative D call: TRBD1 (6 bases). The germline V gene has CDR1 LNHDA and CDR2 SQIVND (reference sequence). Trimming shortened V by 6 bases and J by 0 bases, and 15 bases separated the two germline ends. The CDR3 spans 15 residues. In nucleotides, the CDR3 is TGTGCCAGTAGCCCTCGCCCGGACAGCTCCTACGAGCAGTACTTC. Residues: CASSPRPDSSYEQYF.

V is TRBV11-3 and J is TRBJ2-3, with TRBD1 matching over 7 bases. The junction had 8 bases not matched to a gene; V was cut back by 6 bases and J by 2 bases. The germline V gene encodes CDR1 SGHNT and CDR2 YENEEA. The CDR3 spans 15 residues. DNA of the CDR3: TGTGCCAGCAGTTTAAGGGGGCTATACACAGATACGCAGTATTTT. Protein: CASSLRGLYTDTQYF. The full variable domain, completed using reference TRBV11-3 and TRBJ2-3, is EAGVVQSPRYKIIEKKQPVAFWCNPISGHNTLYWYLQNLGQGPELLIRYENEEAVDDSQLPKDRFSAERLKGVDSTLKIQPAELGDSAVYLCASSLRGLYTDTQYFGPGTRLTVL.

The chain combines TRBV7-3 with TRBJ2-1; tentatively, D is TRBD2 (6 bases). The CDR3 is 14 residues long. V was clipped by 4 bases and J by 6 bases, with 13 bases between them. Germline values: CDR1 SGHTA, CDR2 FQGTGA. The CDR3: CASSSAGPGNEQFF. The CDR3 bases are TGTGCCAGCAGCTCCGCGGGACCAGGCAATGAGCAGTTCTTC.

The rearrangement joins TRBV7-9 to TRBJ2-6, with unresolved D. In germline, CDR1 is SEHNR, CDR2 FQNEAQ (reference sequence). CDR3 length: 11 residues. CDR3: CVTTGANVLTF. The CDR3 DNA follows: TGTGTCACTACTGGGGCCAACGTCCTGACTTTC.

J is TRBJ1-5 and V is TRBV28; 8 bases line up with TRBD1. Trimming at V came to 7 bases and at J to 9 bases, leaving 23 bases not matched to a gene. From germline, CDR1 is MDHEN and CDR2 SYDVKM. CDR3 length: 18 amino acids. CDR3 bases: TGTGCCAGCACTCAAAGGGGACAGGCCGCCTGGTATAGTCGGCCCCAGCATTTT. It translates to CASTQRGQAAWYSRPQHF.

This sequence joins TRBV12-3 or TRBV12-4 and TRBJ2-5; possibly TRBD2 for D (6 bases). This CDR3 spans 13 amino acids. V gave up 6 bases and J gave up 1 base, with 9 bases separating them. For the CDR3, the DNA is TGTGCCAGCAGCCAGACTAGCCAAGAGACCCAGTACTTC. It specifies CASSQTSQETQYF.

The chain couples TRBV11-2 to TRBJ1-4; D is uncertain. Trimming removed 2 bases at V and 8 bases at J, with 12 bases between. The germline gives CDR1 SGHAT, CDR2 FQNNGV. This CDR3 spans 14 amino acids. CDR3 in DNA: TGTGCCAGCAGCTTACGTCAAAGCGGCGAAAAACTGTTTTTT. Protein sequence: CASSLRQSGEKLFF.

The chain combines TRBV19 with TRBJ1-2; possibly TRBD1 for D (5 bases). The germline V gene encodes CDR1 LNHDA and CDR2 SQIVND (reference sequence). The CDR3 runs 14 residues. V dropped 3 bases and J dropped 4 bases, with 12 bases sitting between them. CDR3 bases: TGTGCCAGTAGTATCACTCAGGGCGGCTATGGCTACACCTTC. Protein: CASSITQGGYGYTF. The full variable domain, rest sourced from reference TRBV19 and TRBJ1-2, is DGGITQSPKYLFRKEGQNVTLSCEQNLNHDAMYWYRQDPGQGLRLIYYSQIVNDFQKGDIAEGYSVSREKKESFPLTVTSAQKNPTAFYLCASSITQGGYGYTFGSGTRLTVV.

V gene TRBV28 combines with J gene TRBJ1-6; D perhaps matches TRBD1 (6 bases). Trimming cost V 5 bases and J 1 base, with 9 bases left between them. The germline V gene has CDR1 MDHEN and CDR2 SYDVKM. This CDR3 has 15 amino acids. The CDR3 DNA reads TGTGCCAGCAGTCCGGGGGCGTCCTATAATTCACCCCTCCACTTT. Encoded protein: CASSPGASYNSPLHF.

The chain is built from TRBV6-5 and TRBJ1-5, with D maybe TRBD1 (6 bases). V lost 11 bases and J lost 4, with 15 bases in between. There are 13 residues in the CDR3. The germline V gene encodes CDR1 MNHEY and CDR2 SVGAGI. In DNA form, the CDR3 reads TGTGCCGGGACAATGGGGTATAATCAGCCCCAGCATTTT. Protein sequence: CAGTMGYNQPQHF.

The CDR3 reads CASSIDSQPYNEQFF. The CDR3 coding sequence is TGTGCCAGTAGTATAGATTCCCAGCCCTACAATGAGCAGTTCTTC. The J gene is TRBJ2-1, the V gene TRBV19, with no clear D. V lost 0 bases to trimming and J lost 2 bases, with 8 bases between them. CDR3 length equals 15 residues. Germline V gives CDR1 LNHDA, CDR2 SQIVND (reference sequence).

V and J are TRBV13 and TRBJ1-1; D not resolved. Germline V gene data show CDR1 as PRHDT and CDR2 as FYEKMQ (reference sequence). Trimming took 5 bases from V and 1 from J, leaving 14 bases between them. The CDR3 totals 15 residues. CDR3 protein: CASSPMDTGNTEAFF. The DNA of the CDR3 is TGTGCCAGCAGCCCTATGGATACGGGGAACACTGAAGCTTTCTTT.

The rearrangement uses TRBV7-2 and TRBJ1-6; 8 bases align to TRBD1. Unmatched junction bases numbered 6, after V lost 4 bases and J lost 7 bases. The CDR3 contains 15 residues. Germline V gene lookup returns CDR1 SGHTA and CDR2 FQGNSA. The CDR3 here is CASSSRTGINSPLHF. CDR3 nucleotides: TGTGCCAGCAGCTCTAGGACAGGGATCAATTCACCCCTCCACTTT.